This paragraph covers one T cell receptor (beta chain) sequence. Antigen unknown. The data were taken from a study of cytomegalovirus exposure and HLA in healthy donors. Study-level points and caveats: TCR beta chains numbering some 160 were designated cytomegalovirus-associated. Rarity characterized most TCR sequences, yet some public TCRs appeared in many donors. A few chains linked to CMV were shown in vitro to be specific for CMV antigens.

Here immunoSEQ multiplex PCR was the method, and the copy in TCRdb shows in-frame clones only, minus some. The sample lists approximately 98,000 clones; around 95% were seen once. Germline loops: CDR1 LNHNV, CDR2 YYDKDF (reference sequence). The CDR3 covers 15 residues. With V trimmed by 3 bases and J by 7 bases, 6 bases remained unmatched. An approximately 130-subject validation cohort, separate from the roughly 670-subject first cohort, supplied the donors. The clonotype was recovered from a woman aged 18 to 35 in good health and CMV-seronegative. V is TRBV15 and J is TRBJ1-6; 7 bases match TRBD1. Sequencing was performed on PBMCs. CDR3 protein: CATSSGQASNSPLHF. DNA for the CDR3: TGTGCCACCAGCAGCGGACAGGCTTCGAATTCACCCCTCCACTTT.